This T cell receptor beta chain was observed in a study of control samples from healthy donors and cancer patients. The V gene end was trimmed by 4 bases and the J gene end by 2 bases; junction bases not matched to a gene: 4. The length of the CDR3 is 16 residues. Per germline, CDR1 SGDLS and CDR2 YYNGEE. TCRdb keeps only in-frame clones here, not all; method: immunoSEQ multiplex PCR. The sample yields about 150,000 clones, 85% to 95% seen once. The sequence was collected from a woman aged 18-29 years in good health. The sample comprised blood. The chain carries TRBV9 and TRBJ2-1; TRBD2 matches at 12 bases. CDR3 residues: CASSPRTSGTYNEQFF. The CDR3 DNA reads as TGTGCCAGCAGCCCTAGGACTAGCGGGACCTACAATGAGCAGTTCTTC.